This T cell receptor beta chain stems from a study of cytomegalovirus exposure and HLA in healthy donors (TCRdb year 2017). In the study overall: A later analysis indicated that the 110 or so validation repertoires were generated on the platform also employed for the roughly 730 repertoires of the first cohort. The study aimed to test whether cataloging public T cell receptors could reveal signatures of past pathogen exposure. A separate validation cohort of over a hundred different subjects was used in addition to the approximately 700-subject first cohort. To predict cytomegalovirus infection status, the study brought together high-throughput TCR immunosequencing, statistical association of individual TCRs with disease status, and machine learning.

CDR1 MNHNY and CDR2 SVGAGI were looked up in the germline V gene (reference sequence). From the cysteine through the phenylalanine, the CDR3 covers 16 amino acids. Only the CDR3 portion is preserved as DNA: 48 bases, with reading frame beginning at the first base. For this chain, trimming is 4 bases at the V end and 9 bases at the J end, and the number of junction bases without a gene match is 12. To prepare the library, the immunoSEQ multiplex PCR assay was applied. Per the original workflow: A statistical classification framework was built for diagnosing cytomegalovirus status from the catalog of TCR beta chain sequences. Sourced from immuneACCESS, this table was stored by TCRdb with only in-frame sequences that have V and J called. A share of the clones is absent; for the studies checked, an unresolved V gene accounts for under half, and the remainder has no known explanation. For V, J and clone size, that table is used; D and trimming come from the DNA. The sample contains 150,000 to 180,000 clones, about 86% of them found a single time. The ten top clones hold 2% to 2.5% of the sample.

Donors formed part of the validation cohort, which comprised 95 to 150 subjects and was distinct from the first cohort of 550 to 850 subjects. Note on this clone: Its antigen is unknown. Base qualities are not provided; no much larger clone lies one nucleotide away.

General findings and caveats noted by the study authors: Across donors, most TCR sequences were observed very rarely, whereas some public TCRs were present in many individuals. The classifier was reported to diagnose cytomegalovirus status with high specificity and sensitivity in both the original and validation cohorts. It was suggested by the authors that the approach could potentially be generalized to other disease states and immunological phenotypes. All 120 or so repertoires were used to score co-occurrence in the validation cohort in a later analysis, because that analysis had no HLA typing for the cohort. The study listed around 160 TCR beta chains as associated with cytomegalovirus. A few of the identified cytomegalovirus-associated TCR beta chains were confirmed in vitro to be specific for cytomegalovirus antigens. In a later analysis, TCRs clustered in the first cohort were found to also tend to co-occur in the 120 validation repertoires, with approximately 95% of cluster scores above 0.

The chain is assembled from TRBV6-6 and TRBJ1-4; TRBD1 fits 9 bases in the junction. The receptor was isolated from a human donor in good health. Specimen: PBMCs. Read as DNA, the sequence is TGTGCCAGCAGTTCGACTTACCGGGACAGGGCCAAAAAACTGTTTTTT. Its amino acids are CASSSTYRDRAKKLFF.